These 27 T cell receptor beta chains share one sample of origin, sequenced in a study of T cell repertoires in cytomegalovirus infection. Antigens of these TCRs are unknown. MiXCR, run by TCRdb on the reads, gives a single entry per CDR3 protein. The data contain 43,000 or so distinct CDR3 sequences, around 18% of them seen just once; the ten biggest clones take up roughly 53%. The sample here was CD8+ T cells from cultured PBMCs, taken from culture after CMV antigen stimulation. Receptors were obtained from a human donor in good health (CMV status not recorded). Some clones in this sample may be carry-over from other donors' samples.

This chain links TRBV2 with TRBJ2-1; TRBD1 agrees at 8 bases. The CDR3 spans 14 residues. The germline V gene encodes CDR1 SNHLY and CDR2 FYNNEI. J gave up 3 bases and V 8 bases, and 6 bases lay outside the gene matches. The chain's CDR3 is CASETGANYNEQFF. CDR3 sequence (DNA): TGTGCCAGCGAGACAGGGGCTAACTACAATGAGCAGTTCTTC. Based on the CDR3 plus reference TRBV2 and TRBJ2-1, the full variable domain is EPEVTQTPSHQVTQMGQEVILRCVPISNHLYFYWYRQILGQKVEFLVSFYNNEISEKSEIFDDQFSVERPDGSNFTLKIRSTKLEDSAMYFCASETGANYNEQFFGPGTRLTVL.

This clonotype showed up just a few times. The chain uses TRBV6-6 and TRBJ1-1; tentative D call: TRBD1 (6 bases). Germline V lookup: CDR1 MNHNY, CDR2 SVGAGI (reference sequence). CDR3 length: 11 residues. V lost 5 bases to trimming and J lost 8 bases, with 9 bases between them. DNA of the CDR3: TGTGCCAGCAGTGACGGACAGGAAGCTTTCTTT. Its protein product is CASSDGQEAFF.

This clonotype was observed a few times. The chain couples TRBV11-2 to TRBJ2-1; either TRBD1 or TRBD2 may fit D (7 bases each). Trimming shortened V by 5 bases and J by 10 bases, and 18 bases separated the two germline ends. Germline CDR1 reads SGHAT; CDR2 reads FQNNGV. The CDR3 is 14 residues long. The CDR3 DNA reads TGTGCCAGCAGCCTGGGCCAGGGGGGGGGGGAGCAGTTCTTC. As protein: CASSLGQGGGEQFF.

The DNA for the CDR3 is TGCGCCAGCAGCCCTAGTGGGCTCTACGTCGAGCAGTACTTC. Translated: CASSPSGLYVEQYF. The chain combines TRBV5-1 with TRBJ2-7; D uncertain. The V gene's germline CDR1 is SGHRS and CDR2 YFSETQ. The CDR3 has 14 amino acids. V was clipped by 4 bases and J by 6 bases, with 17 bases between them. The whole variable domain, remainder taken from reference TRBV5-1 and TRBJ2-7, is KAGVTQTPRYLIKTRGQQVTLSCSPISGHRSVSWYQQTPGQGLQFLFEYFSETQRNKGNFPGRFSGRQFSNSRSEMNVSTLELGDSALYLCASSPSGLYVEQYFGPGTRLTVT.

For this clonotype: A much larger clonotype is one base distant, so this may be a read error. The gene calls are TRBV6-2 or TRBV6-3 and TRBJ2-1; 11 positions match TRBD1. The germline V gene encodes CDR1 MNHEY and CDR2 SVGEGT. After removal of 4 bases from V and 10 bases from J, the junction contained 3 bases not matched to a gene. The length of the CDR3 is 13 residues. CDR3 DNA sequence: TGTGCCAGCAGTTGCGGGACAGGGGGAGAGCAGTTCTTC. This gives the protein CASSCGTGGEQFF.

V is TRBV2 and J is TRBJ2-2; TRBD1 is a possible D gene (5 bases). CDR3 length equals 17 residues. Germline CDR1 reads SNHLY; CDR2 reads FYNNEI. With 7 bases removed from V and 0 bases from J, the gap between germline ends came to 18 bases. CDR3 coding DNA: TGTGCCAGCACGTCCCCCGGACAACCCACGAACACCGGGGAGCTGTTTTTT. Its protein product is CASTSPGQPTNTGELFF.

The table lists this clonotype with a few counts. V is TRBV4-3 and J is TRBJ2-3; perhaps TRBD1 as D (6 bases). The V end lost 0 bases, the J end lost 3 bases, and 13 bases lay between the germline ends. CDR3 length: 16 amino acids. The germline gives CDR1 LGHNA, CDR2 YSLEER. CDR3: CASSQDVTGRTDTQYF. As DNA, the CDR3 is TGCGCCAGCAGCCAAGATGTCACAGGGAGAACAGATACGCAGTATTTT.

This clonotype has only a few counts. The genes are TRBV5-6 and TRBJ1-5, with D possibly matching TRBD1 (5 bases). The CDR3 runs to 15 residues. V dropped 4 bases and J dropped 2 bases, with 13 bases sitting between them. Germline CDR1 and CDR2: SGHDT and YYEEEE. The CDR3 bases are TGTGCCAGCAGCCTGGGGCCCCAAGGCAATCAGCCCCAGCATTTT. This sequence encodes CASSLGPQGNQPQHF.

The sample holds many counts of this clonotype. The genes are TRBV7-8 and TRBJ2-7; 8 bases are a match to TRBD1. Germline-derived CDR1 and CDR2 are SGHVS and FQNEAQ. The CDR3 runs 16 residues. J was trimmed by 1 base and V by 5 bases; bases with no gene match: 10. In DNA form, the CDR3 reads TGTGCCAGCAGCGAACAGGGGGAAGACAATTCCTACGAGCAGTACTTC. Translating it yields CASSEQGEDNSYEQYF.

The sample holds many counts of this clonotype. This sequence joins TRBV7-6 and TRBJ2-2; D not certain. V was cut by 1 base and J by 0 bases, with 9 bases left in between. CDR1 and CDR2 (germline): SGHVS, FNYEAQ. The CDR3 loop spans 16 amino acids. Here the CDR3 DNA reads TGTGCCAGCAGCTTAGAAACTGGTTCGAACACCGGGGAGCTGTTTTTT. Translating gives CASSLETGSNTGELFF.

This clonotype was counted many times. The rearrangement joins TRBV19 to TRBJ2-7; TRBD1 agrees at 11 bases. The V gene end was trimmed by 6 bases and the J gene end by 3 bases; junction bases not matched to a gene: 7. The CDR3 totals 15 residues. CDR1 LNHDA and CDR2 SQIVND come from the germline V gene (reference sequence). CDR3 amino acids: CASSPGQGGFYEQYF. The DNA for the CDR3 is TGTGCCAGTAGCCCGGGACAGGGGGGATTCTACGAGCAGTACTTC.

The J gene is TRBJ1-5, the V gene TRBV4-3; no definite D call. Trimming cost V 0 bases and J 4 bases, with 10 bases left between them. The CDR3 covers 15 residues. The germline V gene has CDR1 LGHNA and CDR2 YSLEER. The chain's CDR3 is CASSQDWAENQPQHF. The CDR3 coding sequence is TGCGCCAGCAGCCAAGATTGGGCAGAAAATCAGCCCCAGCATTTT.

This clonotype was seen ten or more times. The chain recombines TRBV7-8 with TRBJ2-3; D gene unclear. The CDR3 consists of 12 residues. Germline V lookup: CDR1 SGHVS, CDR2 FQNEAQ. Trimming pared 1 base from V and 4 bases from J, leaving 3 bases between. The CDR3 nucleotides are TGTGCCAGCAGCTTAGGCGCAGATACGCAGTATTTT. Translation gives CASSLGADTQYF.

This clonotype was counted between two and nine times. This chain links TRBV4-1 with TRBJ2-1; D ambiguous. The CDR3 consists of 15 residues. Deletions cut 0 bases from V and 5 bases from J, with 11 bases between. Germline-derived CDR1 and CDR2 are MGHRA and YSYEKL. CDR3 DNA sequence: TGCGCCAGCAGCCAAGATGTGGGAACAGACAATGAGCAGTTCTTC. Protein sequence: CASSQDVGTDNEQFF.

This clonotype was seen only a few times. The chain carries TRBV19 and TRBJ2-3, with 7 bases matching TRBD1. The CDR3 has 16 residues. Germline CDR1 reads LNHDA; CDR2 reads SQIVND (reference sequence). Trimming cost V 3 bases and J 0 bases; bases outside gene matches: 6. The CDR3 protein is CASSIRDRPSTDTQYF. The CDR3 DNA sequence: TGTGCCAGTAGTATTAGGGACAGACCAAGCACAGATACGCAGTATTTT.

This clonotype appeared many times. The chain uses TRBV27 and TRBJ2-7, with TRBD2 matching 14 bases. Germline V gene lookup returns CDR1 MNHEY and CDR2 SMNVEV (reference sequence). This CDR3 comprises 15 residues. V lost 7 bases to trimming and J lost 7 bases; unmatched junction nucleotides: 9. The DNA of the CDR3 is TGTGCCAGCACCCTGACTAGCGGGAGGGCCCGGGAGCAGTACTTC. Protein product: CASTLTSGRAREQYF.

This clonotype was picked up many times. This chain connects TRBV3-1 to TRBJ1-1; TRBD1 is a possible D gene (5 bases). Germline CDR1 is LGHDT and CDR2 is YNNKEL (reference sequence). The V end lost 8 bases, the J end lost 2 bases, and 15 bases lay between the germline ends. The CDR3 runs to 14 residues. CDR3 in amino acids: CASAPGPQNTEAFF. CDR3 nucleotide sequence: TGTGCCAGCGCCCCGGGACCCCAAAACACTGAAGCTTTCTTT.

This clonotype occurred a few times. The J gene is TRBJ2-3, the V gene TRBV6-5; D is uncertain. Trimming cost V 0 bases and J 11 bases, with 15 bases left between them. The CDR3 is made up of 14 amino acids. Germline V gene sequence: CDR1 MNHEY, CDR2 SVGAGI. The CDR3 sequence is CASSYSSPGELQYF. The CDR3 coding sequence is TGTGCCAGCAGTTACTCGTCCCCGGGCGAGCTGCAGTATTTT.

This clonotype was recorded many times. The chain links TRBV7-2 to TRBJ2-7; 7 bases align to TRBD1. The trim removed 0 bases at V and 4 bases at J, leaving 6 bases unmatched. Germline V gives CDR1 SGHTA, CDR2 FQGNSA. CDR3 length: 15 residues. Here the CDR3 reads CASSLAYRGKYEQYF. In nucleotides, the CDR3 is TGTGCCAGCAGCTTAGCCTACAGGGGCAAGTACGAGCAGTACTTC. Looking up the rest from reference TRBV7-2 and TRBJ2-7 gives the full variable domain: GAGVSQSPSNKVTEKGKDVELRCDPISGHTALYWYRQSLGQGLEFLIYFQGNSAPDKSGLPSDRFSAERTGGSVSTLTIQRTQQEDSAVYLCASSLAYRGKYEQYFGPGTRLTVT.

The CDR3 DNA follows: TGTGCCAGCAGTTTAGGGGGCCGGGGCCTAGCTAACTATGGCTACACCTTC. This translates into CASSLGGRGLANYGYTF. The rearrangement uses TRBV27 and TRBJ1-2; tentative D call: TRBD1 (6 bases). The CDR3 covers 17 residues. V lost 2 bases to trimming and J lost 0 bases, with 16 bases between them. The germline V gene encodes CDR1 MNHEY and CDR2 SMNVEV (reference sequence).

This clonotype was detected many times. This sequence joins TRBV7-2 and TRBJ2-3; D may be TRBD2 (6 bases). Per the germline V gene, CDR1 is SGHTA and CDR2 is FQGNSA. Trimming cost V 6 bases and J 2 bases, with 18 bases left between them. The length of the CDR3 is 16 residues. Here the CDR3 DNA reads TGTGCCAGCAGGGTATTAGCGGAGGGGCCCACAGATACGCAGTATTTT. This gives the protein CASRVLAEGPTDTQYF.

This clonotype was detected ten times or more. The rearrangement uses TRBV27 and TRBJ2-7; 7 bases map to TRBD2. V shed 5 bases, J shed 1 base, and the junction held 5 bases outside the gene matches. Germline CDR1 reads MNHEY; CDR2 reads SMNVEV (reference sequence). This CDR3 is 14 amino acids long. CDR3 sequence (DNA): TGTGCCAGCAGTCCAAGCGGGAAGTCCTACGAGCAGTACTTC. This translates into CASSPSGKSYEQYF.

This clonotype was counted many times. V and J are TRBV19 and TRBJ1-2, with TRBD1 as a possible D gene (6 bases). V gave up 5 bases and J gave up 6 bases, with 7 bases separating them. This CDR3 has 11 residues. Germline CDR1 LNHDA, CDR2 SQIVND (reference sequence). The CDR3 loop reads CASSGTNGYTF. The CDR3 DNA is TGTGCCAGTAGTGGGACAAATGGCTACACCTTC. Variable domain in full (rest from reference TRBV19 and TRBJ1-2): DGGITQSPKYLFRKEGQNVTLSCEQNLNHDAMYWYRQDPGQGLRLIYYSQIVNDFQKGDIAEGYSVSREKKESFPLTVTSAQKNPTAFYLCASSGTNGYTFGSGTRLTVV.

This clonotype was found many times. The V call is TRBV7-9, the J call TRBJ2-2; 10 bases fit TRBD1. CDR1 and CDR2 (germline): SEHNR, FQNEAQ (reference sequence). With V trimmed by 3 bases and J by 3 bases, 4 bases remained unmatched. This CDR3 has 16 residues. This CDR3 reads CASSFLDRGHTGELFF. CDR3 nucleotides: TGTGCCAGCAGCTTTCTCGACAGGGGGCACACCGGGGAGCTGTTTTTT.

This clonotype was detected ten times or more. The V call is TRBV4-3, the J call TRBJ2-3; 11 bases map to TRBD2. J gave up 2 bases and V 1 base, and 5 bases lay outside the gene matches. From germline, CDR1 is LGHNA and CDR2 YSLEER. CDR3 length equals 17 residues. The CDR3 bases are TGCGCCAGCAGCCAAGCTGCTAGCGGGGGGCCCACAGATACGCAGTATTTT. Its protein is CASSQAASGGPTDTQYF.

The V call is TRBV7-9, the J call TRBJ2-5, with D hard to call. V was trimmed by 5 bases and J by 8 bases, leaving 9 bases between them. The CDR3 has 11 residues. Germline loops: CDR1 SEHNR, CDR2 FQNEAQ (reference sequence). Written as DNA, the CDR3 is TGTGCCAGCAGCAGAACTTCAACCCAGTACTTC. Protein: CASSRTSTQYF.

This clonotype was counted at least ten times. V gene TRBV28 combines with J gene TRBJ2-7; perhaps TRBD1 as D (6 bases). Per the germline V gene, CDR1 is MDHEN and CDR2 is SYDVKM. The CDR3 spans 15 residues. The V gene lost 2 bases and the J gene lost 0 bases, with 11 bases spanning the gap. CDR3 sequence (DNA): TGTGCCAGCAGTTTAGTGCAGGGGAGCTCCTACGAGCAGTACTTC. Its protein product is CASSLVQGSSYEQYF.